Reported below is one T cell receptor (beta chain). These data are taken from a study of molecular identifiers for immune sequencing clone quantification. Trimming removed 8 bases at V and 5 bases at J, with 22 bases between. The CDR3 runs to 17 residues. CDR1 and CDR2 (germline): SEHNR, FQNEAQ (reference sequence). Previously described methods and listed TCR primers were used for bulk TCR libraries. TCRdb re-called the PCR reads with MiXCR, one entry per CDR3 protein. The top ten clones hold about 0.73% of a sample with about 320,000 distinct CDR3 sequences, roughly a quarter of them seen once. Sequenced sample: naive CD8+ T cells from blood, with Jurkat cell RNA spiked in. Subset described: FACS-sorted CD8+CD4-CCR7+CD45RA+ naive T cells. The receptor was derived from a human donor in good health. Some libraries in this study had Jurkat cell RNA spiked in. The chain has TRBV7-9 and TRBJ1-6; a possible D gene is TRBD1 (5 bases). CDR3 coding DNA: TGTGCCAGCGGTCGTTCGGCAGGTGGGGCAGATAATTCACCCCTCCACTTT. It translates to CASGRSAGGADNSPLHF.